The rows below give T cell receptor beta chains drawn from one sample of a study of response to subunit inactivated influenza vaccine. MiXCR was run by TCRdb on the RT-PCR reads, yielding one entry per CDR3 protein. Seen here are hundreds of thousands of distinct CDR3 sequences, 12% to 15% observed once, and the top ten hold roughly 7.2%. Sequencing was performed on PBMCs from blood, taken about 14 days before vaccination. The source is a man between 45 and 60 years old who received an inactivated influenza vaccine. CDR3s include the opening cysteine and the closing phenylalanine or tryptophan. D genes are given only for firm matches. Clone size is not always given. Where it is, it says once, few, many or a class for expanded clones.

clone_size,j_call,d_call,v_call,cdr3_nt,cdr3_aa
few,TRBJ2-1,.,TRBV5-1,TGCGCCAGCCGCCCTACACCTTACAATGAGCAGTTCTTC,CASRPTPYNEQFF
many,TRBJ2-7,.,TRBV7-2,TGTGCCAGCAGCTTAGCAGGAGATTTAGCCTACGAGCAGTACTTC,CASSLAGDLAYEQYF
.,TRBJ2-1,.,TRBV7-2,TGTGCCAGCAGCTTAGGCCGGCAGGACTACAATGAGCAGTTCTTC,CASSLGRQDYNEQFF
once,TRBJ2-2,TRBD1,TRBV7-9,TGTGCCAGCAGCTCACTTGAGGGGGCGCGAACCGGGGAGCTGTTTTTT,CASSSLEGARTGELFF
.,TRBJ2-1,.,TRBV7-3,TGTGCCAGCAGCTTAAATAGCCTCAATGAGCAGTTCTTC,CASSLNSLNEQFF
.,TRBJ1-1,.,TRBV4-2,TGTGCCAGCAGCCGAGACCGAGTGCTGAGGGAGGGCACTGAAGCTTTCTTT,CASSRDRVLREGTEAFF
.,TRBJ2-5,.,TRBV20-1,TGCAGTGCCCGGACTTATCAAGAGACCCAGTACTTC,CSARTYQETQYF
many,TRBJ2-1,.,TRBV20-1,TGCAGTGCTTACCCCATGAACTACCGAGAAGGTGAGCAGTTCTTC,CSAYPMNYREGEQFF
.,TRBJ2-1,TRBD2,TRBV7-2,TGTGCCAGCAAATCGGGAGGGGGTTCTCGGGATGAGCAGTTCTTC,CASKSGGGSRDEQFF
few,TRBJ1-5,TRBD1,TRBV19,TGTGCCAGCACTGGGACAGACAATCAGCCCCAGCATTTT,CASTGTDNQPQHF